The next 31 T cell receptor beta chains were all read from a single sample in a study of monozygotic twins with inflammatory bowel disease (dated by TCRdb to the late 2010s). Receptor amplification or capture employed 5' RACE. TCRdb records Illumina HiSeq 2500 as the sequencer. TCRdb reprocessed the reads and lists each CDR3 protein sequence as a single entry, with no DNA. This sample's clone table shows around 410,000 distinct CDR3 sequences. 2% to 2.5% of the sample is in the top ten clones. The specimen was blood. All receptors come from a human donor with ulcerative colitis or Crohn's disease, or a healthy co-twin of an affected twin (not recorded which).

This sequence joins TRBV13 and TRBJ2-7. Germline V CDR1 and CDR2: PRHDT, FYEKMQ (reference sequence). This CDR3 is built from 13 residues. The CDR3 sequence is CASSRRRAFEQYF.

The chain uses TRBV12-3 or TRBV12-4 and TRBJ2-6. This CDR3 comprises 17 residues. CDR3 sequence: CASSLAGPISGANVLTF.

The chain is built from TRBV19 and TRBJ1-1. The length of the CDR3 is 13 residues. Germline CDR1 reads LNHDA; CDR2 reads SQIVND (reference sequence). CDR3 loop: CASSTYASAEAFF.

The J gene is TRBJ2-3, the V gene TRBV5-1; TCRdb calls TRBD1, which cannot be checked without DNA. The germline V gene encodes CDR1 SGHRS and CDR2 YFSETQ. This CDR3 contains 16 residues. The CDR3 here is CASSLAVGGSTDTQYF.

V and J are TRBV19 and TRBJ2-5; the TCRdb D gene call, TRBD2, has no DNA to confirm it. The CDR3 has 14 residues. Per germline, CDR1 LNHDA and CDR2 SQIVND (reference sequence). CDR3 sequence: CASSTRTRRETQYF.

CDR3 amino acids: CASSFGREDQYF. The chain has TRBV11-1 and TRBJ2-5. The CDR3 contains 12 residues. Germline CDR1 and CDR2: SGHAT and FQDESV (reference sequence).

The rearrangement joins TRBV5-4 to TRBJ1-1. Germline V lookup: CDR1 SGHNT, CDR2 YYREEE (reference sequence). The CDR3 spans 13 residues. The chain's CDR3 is CASSKTTDTEAFF.

This chain uses TRBV29-1 with TRBJ2-6. Per the germline V gene, CDR1 is SQVTM and CDR2 is ANQGSEA. The CDR3 covers 14 residues. The CDR3 spells CSVAQGSGANVLTF.

This chain links TRBV7-9 with TRBJ2-3; the D call of TRBD2 rests on TCRdb alone, since no DNA is present to check it. From germline, CDR1 is SEHNR and CDR2 FQNEAQ (reference sequence). The CDR3 sequence is 12 residues long. CDR3 residues: CASRPGGDTQYF.

This chain links TRBV29-1 with TRBJ2-5; TCRdb's D call of TRBD1 is untestable without DNA. The germline V gene encodes CDR1 SQVTM and CDR2 ANQGSEA. The CDR3 is 15 amino acids. The CDR3 sequence: CSVEPPGWTGETQYF.

This chain uses TRBV5-1 with TRBJ2-3; the TCRdb call, TRBD1, lacks DNA for checking. The CDR3 has 14 residues. From germline, CDR1 is SGHRS and CDR2 YFSETQ. CDR3: CASSLASEGDTQYF.

CDR3 loop: CSAYPAGALANYGYTF. The rearrangement uses TRBV20-1 and TRBJ1-2; the D gene TCRdb calls, TRBD1, cannot be checked with no DNA. This CDR3 contains 16 residues. Germline CDR1 is DFQATT and CDR2 is SNEGSKA (reference sequence).

V gene TRBV7-2 combines with J gene TRBJ2-2. Germline CDR1 reads SGHTA; CDR2 reads FQGNSA. The CDR3 sequence is 13 residues long. The CDR3: CASSPVAGGELFF.

This rearrangement joins TRBV5-5 to TRBJ1-4. The germline gives CDR1 SGHKS, CDR2 YYEKEE (reference sequence). This CDR3 is 14 amino acids long. The CDR3 here is CASSLAATNEKLFF.

This chain uses TRBV13 with TRBJ2-3. Germline CDR1 PRHDT, CDR2 FYEKMQ (reference sequence). The CDR3 spans 15 residues. Here the CDR3 reads CASSFPIDGTDTQYF.

The chain has TRBV20-1 and TRBJ1-1; TCRdb selects TRBD1, and the lack of DNA leaves this call unchecked. The CDR3 has 13 residues. Germline V gene data show CDR1 as DFQATT and CDR2 as SNEGSKA (reference sequence). The CDR3 sequence: CSATRQGNTEAFF.

The gene calls are TRBV5-4 and TRBJ1-1; checking the TCRdb D call of TRBD1 is not possible without DNA. Germline CDR1 reads SGHNT; CDR2 reads YYREEE (reference sequence). The CDR3 contains 19 residues. The CDR3 loop is CASSFSVVQGAGGNTEAFF.

The gene calls are TRBV5-1 and TRBJ2-7. The germline V gene has CDR1 SGHRS and CDR2 YFSETQ. There are 16 residues in the CDR3. CDR3 sequence reads: CASSLVLGSSSYEQYF.

This chain uses TRBV28 with TRBJ1-2; TCRdb lists TRBD1, though no DNA is available to test this call. This CDR3 region has 14 residues. The germline gives CDR1 MDHEN, CDR2 SYDVKM. CDR3 in amino acids: CASSLPGTVYGYTF.

This sequence joins TRBV5-1 and TRBJ2-1. Germline CDR1 is SGHRS and CDR2 is YFSETQ. CDR3 length equals 14 residues. The CDR3 here is CASSLVLGSNEQFF.

The V and J genes are TRBV12-5 and TRBJ1-5; the TCRdb D gene call, TRBD1, has no DNA to confirm it. Per germline, CDR1 LGHNT and CDR2 FRNRAP. The CDR3 consists of 15 residues. The CDR3: CASTPTGGGDQPQHF.

V and J are TRBV7-9 and TRBJ2-5; TCRdb names TRBD1, which stays unverified in the absence of DNA. The CDR3 is made up of 17 amino acids. Germline CDR1 SEHNR, CDR2 FQNEAQ (reference sequence). CDR3 residues: CASSLTGAALIQETQYF.

The V and J genes are TRBV5-1 and TRBJ2-5; without DNA, the TCRdb call of TRBD1 cannot be checked. The CDR3 length is 19 residues. The germline gives CDR1 SGHRS, CDR2 YFSETQ. CDR3 region: CASTKSPLEAGGKWETQYF.

This chain connects TRBV20-1 to TRBJ2-1; checking the TCRdb D call of TRBD1 is not possible without DNA. This CDR3 has 15 amino acids. CDR1 DFQATT and CDR2 SNEGSKA come from the germline V gene (reference sequence). The CDR3: CSARADGGGVGEQFF.

The V gene is TRBV30, the J gene TRBJ2-5; TCRdb indicates TRBD2, and absent DNA this call remains unverified. Germline assignment: CDR1 GTSNPN and CDR2 SVGIG (reference sequence). This CDR3 spans 15 amino acids. CDR3 in amino acids: CAWSDEGTRQETQYF.

V gene TRBV6-2 or TRBV6-3 combines with J gene TRBJ1-4. The CDR3 contains 14 residues. Germline assignment: CDR1 MNHEY and CDR2 SVGEGT. The CDR3 protein is CASTWRQRNEKLFF.

This chain joins TRBV28 and TRBJ2-5; TCRdb designates TRBD1, a call that cannot be tested without DNA. This CDR3 comprises 14 residues. CDR1 and CDR2 (germline): MDHEN, SYDVKM. This chain's CDR3 is CASRLRGTRETQYF.

This chain links TRBV7-9 with TRBJ2-1; without DNA, the TCRdb call of TRBD2 cannot be checked. Germline values: CDR1 SEHNR, CDR2 FQNEAQ (reference sequence). CDR3 length: 16 amino acids. CDR3 amino acids: CASSLPEGLGRSEQFF.

The chain couples TRBV7-9 to TRBJ1-1; checking the TCRdb D call of TRBD1 is not possible without DNA. The length of the CDR3 is 15 residues. Germline CDR1 SEHNR, CDR2 FQNEAQ (reference sequence). CDR3 residues: CASSLALGGDTEAFF.

The chain joins TRBV7-9 to TRBJ2-1. CDR3 size: 17 residues. Germline V gene sequence: CDR1 SEHNR, CDR2 FQNEAQ (reference sequence). This CDR3 reads CASSLERQMVAYNEQFF.

The gene calls are TRBV6-5 and TRBJ1-6. The CDR3 spans 18 residues. The germline V gene encodes CDR1 MNHEY and CDR2 SVGAGI. The CDR3 protein is CASSYSLPPAGLGSPLHF.